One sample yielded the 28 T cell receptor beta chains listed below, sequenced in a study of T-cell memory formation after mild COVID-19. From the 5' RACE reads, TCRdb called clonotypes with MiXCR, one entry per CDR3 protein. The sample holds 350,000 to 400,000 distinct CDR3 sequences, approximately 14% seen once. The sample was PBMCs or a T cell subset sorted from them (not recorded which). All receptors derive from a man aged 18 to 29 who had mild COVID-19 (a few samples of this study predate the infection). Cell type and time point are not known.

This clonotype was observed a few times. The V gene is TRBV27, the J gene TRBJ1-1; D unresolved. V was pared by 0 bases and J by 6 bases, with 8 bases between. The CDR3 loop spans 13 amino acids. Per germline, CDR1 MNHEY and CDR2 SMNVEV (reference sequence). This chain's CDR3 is CASSLSRRSEAFF. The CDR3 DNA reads TGTGCCAGCAGTTTATCGAGGCGATCTGAAGCTTTCTTT.

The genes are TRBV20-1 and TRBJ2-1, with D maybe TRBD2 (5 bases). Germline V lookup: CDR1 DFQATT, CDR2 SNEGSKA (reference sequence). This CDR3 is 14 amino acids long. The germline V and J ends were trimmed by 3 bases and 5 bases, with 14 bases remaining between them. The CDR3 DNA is TGCAGTGCTAGCCCCGCTAGCAGTCACAATGAGCAGTTCTTC. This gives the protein CSASPASSHNEQFF.

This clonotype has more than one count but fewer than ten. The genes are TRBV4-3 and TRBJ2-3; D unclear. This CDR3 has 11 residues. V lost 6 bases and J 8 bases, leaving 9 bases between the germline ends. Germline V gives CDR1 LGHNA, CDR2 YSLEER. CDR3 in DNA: TGCGCCAGCAGTCGCGCCGGTACGCAGTATTTT. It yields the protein CASSRAGTQYF.

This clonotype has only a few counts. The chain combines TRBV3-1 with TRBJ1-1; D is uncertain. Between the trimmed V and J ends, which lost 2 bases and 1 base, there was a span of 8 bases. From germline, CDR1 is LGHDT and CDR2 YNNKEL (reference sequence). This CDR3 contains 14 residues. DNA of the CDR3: TGTGCCAGCAGCCAACGGGTACCGAACACTGAAGCTTTCTTT. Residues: CASSQRVPNTEAFF.

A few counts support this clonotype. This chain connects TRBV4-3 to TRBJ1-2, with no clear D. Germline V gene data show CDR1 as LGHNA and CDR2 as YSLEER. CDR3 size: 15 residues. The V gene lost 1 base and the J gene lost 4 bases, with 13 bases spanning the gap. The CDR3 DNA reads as TGCGCCAGCAGCCAAGGTGTCGCTGGGTCCTATGGCTACACCTTC. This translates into CASSQGVAGSYGYTF.

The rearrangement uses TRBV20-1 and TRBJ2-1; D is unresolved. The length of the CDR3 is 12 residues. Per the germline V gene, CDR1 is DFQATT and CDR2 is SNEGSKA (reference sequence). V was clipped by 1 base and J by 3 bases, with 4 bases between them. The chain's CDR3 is CSARGDYNEQFF. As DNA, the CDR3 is TGCAGTGCTAGAGGGGACTACAATGAGCAGTTCTTC.

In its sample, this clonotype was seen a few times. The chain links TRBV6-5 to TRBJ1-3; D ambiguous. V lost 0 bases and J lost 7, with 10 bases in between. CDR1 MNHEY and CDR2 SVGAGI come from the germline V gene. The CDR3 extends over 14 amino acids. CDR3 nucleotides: TGTGCCAGCAGTTACTCGCGCAGTGAGAACACCATATATTTT. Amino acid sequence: CASSYSRSENTIYF.

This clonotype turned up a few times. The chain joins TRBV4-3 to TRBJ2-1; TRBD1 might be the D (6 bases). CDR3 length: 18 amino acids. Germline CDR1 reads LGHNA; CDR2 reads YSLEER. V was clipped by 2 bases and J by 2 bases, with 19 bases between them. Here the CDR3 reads CASSQSGEGGSPYNEQFF. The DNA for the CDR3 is TGCGCCAGCAGCCAATCTGGAGAAGGGGGAAGCCCCTACAATGAGCAGTTCTTC.

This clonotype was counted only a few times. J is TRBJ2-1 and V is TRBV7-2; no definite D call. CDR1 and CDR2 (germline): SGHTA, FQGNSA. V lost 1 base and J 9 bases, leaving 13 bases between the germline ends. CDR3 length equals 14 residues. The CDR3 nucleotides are TGTGCCAGCAGCTTAGGTAACGGAAGAGGTGAGCAGTTCTTC. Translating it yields CASSLGNGRGEQFF.

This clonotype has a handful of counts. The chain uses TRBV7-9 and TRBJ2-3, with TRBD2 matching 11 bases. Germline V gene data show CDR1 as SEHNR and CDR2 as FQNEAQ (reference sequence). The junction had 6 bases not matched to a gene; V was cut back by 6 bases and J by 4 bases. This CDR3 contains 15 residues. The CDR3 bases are TGTGCCAGCAGATTTAGCGGGGGGGCCGCAGATACGCAGTATTTT. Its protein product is CASRFSGGAADTQYF.

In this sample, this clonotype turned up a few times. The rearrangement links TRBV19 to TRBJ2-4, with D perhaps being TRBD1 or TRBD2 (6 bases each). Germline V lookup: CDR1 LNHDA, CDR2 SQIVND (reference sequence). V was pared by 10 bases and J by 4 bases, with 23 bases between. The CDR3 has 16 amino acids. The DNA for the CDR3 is TGTGCCACCGCCTCCGGGGGCGCGGGCGGTAAAAACATTCAGTACTTC. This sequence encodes CATASGGAGGKNIQYF.

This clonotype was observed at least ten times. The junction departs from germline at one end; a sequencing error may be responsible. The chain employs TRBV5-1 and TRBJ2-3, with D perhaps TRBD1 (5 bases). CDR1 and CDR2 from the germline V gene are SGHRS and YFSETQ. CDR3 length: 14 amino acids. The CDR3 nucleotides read TGTGCCAGCAGCTTAGGGGCGAGCACAGATACGCAGTATTTT. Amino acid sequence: CASSLGASTDTQYF.

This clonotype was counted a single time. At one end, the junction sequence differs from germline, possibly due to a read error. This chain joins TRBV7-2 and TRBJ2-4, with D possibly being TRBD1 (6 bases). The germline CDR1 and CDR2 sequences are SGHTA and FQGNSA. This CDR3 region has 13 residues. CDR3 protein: CDSSLEGRGAGYF. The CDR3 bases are TGTGACAGCAGCTTAGAGGGCAGGGGCGCAGGGTACTTC.

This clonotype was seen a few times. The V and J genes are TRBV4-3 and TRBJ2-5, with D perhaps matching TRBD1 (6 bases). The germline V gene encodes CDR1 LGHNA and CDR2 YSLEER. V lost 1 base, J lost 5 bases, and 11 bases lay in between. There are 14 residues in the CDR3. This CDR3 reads CASSQARQGETQYF. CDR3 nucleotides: TGCGCCAGCAGCCAAGCGAGGCAGGGGGAGACCCAGTACTTC.

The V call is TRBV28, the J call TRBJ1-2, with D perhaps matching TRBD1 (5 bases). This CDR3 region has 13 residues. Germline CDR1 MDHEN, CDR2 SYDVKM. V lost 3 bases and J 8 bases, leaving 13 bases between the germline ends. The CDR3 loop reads CASSFRRGNGYTF. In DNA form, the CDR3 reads TGTGCCAGCAGTTTTAGGAGGGGAAACGGCTACACCTTC.

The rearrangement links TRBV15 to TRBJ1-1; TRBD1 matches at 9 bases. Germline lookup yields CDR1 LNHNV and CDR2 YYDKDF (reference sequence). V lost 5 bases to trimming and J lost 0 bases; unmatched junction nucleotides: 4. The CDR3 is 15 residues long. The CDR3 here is CATSAGQGMNTEAFF. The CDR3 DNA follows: TGTGCCACCAGCGCGGGACAGGGTATGAACACTGAAGCTTTCTTT.

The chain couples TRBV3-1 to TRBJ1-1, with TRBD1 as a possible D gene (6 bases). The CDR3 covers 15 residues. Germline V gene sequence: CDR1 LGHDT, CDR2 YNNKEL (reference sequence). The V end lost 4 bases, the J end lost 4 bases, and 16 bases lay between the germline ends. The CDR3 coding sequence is TGTGCCAGCAGCCCGAACCAGGGGTTTGGCACTGAAGCTTTCTTT. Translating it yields CASSPNQGFGTEAFF.

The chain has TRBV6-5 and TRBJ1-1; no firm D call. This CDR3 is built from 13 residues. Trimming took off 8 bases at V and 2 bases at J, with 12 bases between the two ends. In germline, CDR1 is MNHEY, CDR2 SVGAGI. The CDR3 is CASCRTDNTEAFF. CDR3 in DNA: TGTGCCAGCTGTCGCACAGATAACACTGAAGCTTTCTTT.

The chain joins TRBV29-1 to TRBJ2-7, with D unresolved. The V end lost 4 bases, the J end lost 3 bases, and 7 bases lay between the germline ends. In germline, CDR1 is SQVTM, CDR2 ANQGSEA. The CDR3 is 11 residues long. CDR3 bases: TGCAGCGTTGTGATAGGCTACGAGCAGTACTTC. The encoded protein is CSVVIGYEQYF.

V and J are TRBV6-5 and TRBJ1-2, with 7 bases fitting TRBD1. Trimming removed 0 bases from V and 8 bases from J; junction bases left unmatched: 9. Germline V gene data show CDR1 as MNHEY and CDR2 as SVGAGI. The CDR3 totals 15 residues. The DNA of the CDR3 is TGTGCCAGCAGTTACTCGATCGGGGACAGAGAGGGCTACACCTTC. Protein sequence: CASSYSIGDREGYTF.

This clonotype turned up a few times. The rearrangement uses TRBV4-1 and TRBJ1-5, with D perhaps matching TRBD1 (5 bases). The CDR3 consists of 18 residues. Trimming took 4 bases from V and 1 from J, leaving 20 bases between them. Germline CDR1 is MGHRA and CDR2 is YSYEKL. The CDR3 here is CASSPVVGEEWSNQPQHF. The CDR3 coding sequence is TGCGCCAGCAGCCCAGTCGTGGGGGAAGAATGGAGCAATCAGCCCCAGCATTTT.

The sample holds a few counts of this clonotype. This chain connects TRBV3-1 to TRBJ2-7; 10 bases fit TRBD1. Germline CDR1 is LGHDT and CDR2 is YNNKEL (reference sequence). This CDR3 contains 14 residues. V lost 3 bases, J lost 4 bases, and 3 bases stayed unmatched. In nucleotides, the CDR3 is TGTGCCAGCAGCCATGACAGGGGGCCGTACGAGCAGTACTTC. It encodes CASSHDRGPYEQYF.

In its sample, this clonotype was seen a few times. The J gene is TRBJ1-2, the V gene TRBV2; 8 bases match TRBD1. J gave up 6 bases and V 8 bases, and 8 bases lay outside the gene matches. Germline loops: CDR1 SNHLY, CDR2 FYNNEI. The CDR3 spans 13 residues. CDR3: CASLDRGLHGYTF. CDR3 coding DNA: TGTGCCAGCCTAGACAGGGGTTTACATGGCTACACCTTC. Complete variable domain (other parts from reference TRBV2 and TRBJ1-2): EPEVTQTPSHQVTQMGQEVILRCVPISNHLYFYWYRQILGQKVEFLVSFYNNEISEKSEIFDDQFSVERPDGSNFTLKIRSTKLEDSAMYFCASLDRGLHGYTFGSGTRLTVV.

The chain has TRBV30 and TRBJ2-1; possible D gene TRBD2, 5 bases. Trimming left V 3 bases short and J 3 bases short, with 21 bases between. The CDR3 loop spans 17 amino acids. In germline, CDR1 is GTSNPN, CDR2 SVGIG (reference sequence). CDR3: CAWSPTPRPRGYNEQFF. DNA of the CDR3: TGTGCCTGGAGCCCAACCCCCAGACCCCGGGGCTACAATGAGCAGTTCTTC.

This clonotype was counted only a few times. CDR3: CSAREPRGGTQYF. DNA for the CDR3: TGCAGTGCTAGAGAACCTAGGGGGGGGACCCAGTACTTC. This rearrangement joins TRBV20-1 to TRBJ2-5, with D perhaps TRBD2 (7 bases). The CDR3 is 13 residues long. The germline CDR1 and CDR2 sequences are DFQATT and SNEGSKA (reference sequence). Trimming shortened V by 0 bases and J by 7 bases, and 12 bases separated the two germline ends.

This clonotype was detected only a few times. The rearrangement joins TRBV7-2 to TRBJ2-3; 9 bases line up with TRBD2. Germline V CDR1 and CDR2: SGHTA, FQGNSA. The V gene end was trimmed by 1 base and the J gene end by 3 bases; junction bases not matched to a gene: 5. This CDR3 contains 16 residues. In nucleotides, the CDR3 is TGTGCCAGCAGCTTAGTGGCGGGGGGGAGGACAGATACGCAGTATTTT. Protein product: CASSLVAGGRTDTQYF.

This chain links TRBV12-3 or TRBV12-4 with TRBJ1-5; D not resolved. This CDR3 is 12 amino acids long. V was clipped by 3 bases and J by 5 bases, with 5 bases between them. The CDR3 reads CASSFADQPQHF. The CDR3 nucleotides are TGTGCCAGCAGTTTTGCCGATCAGCCCCAGCATTTT.

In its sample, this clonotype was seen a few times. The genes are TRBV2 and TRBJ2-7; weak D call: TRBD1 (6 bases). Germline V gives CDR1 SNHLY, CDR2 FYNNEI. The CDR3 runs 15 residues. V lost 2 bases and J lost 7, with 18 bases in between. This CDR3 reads CASSELAWDKLEQYF. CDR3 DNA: TGTGCCAGCAGTGAACTCGCGTGGGACAAGCTTGAGCAGTACTTC.